The clone carrying this T cell receptor (beta chain) was seen a few times. This CDR3 comprises 16 residues. The junction had 10 bases not matched to a gene; V was cut back by 5 bases and J by 2 bases. CDR1 and CDR2 from the germline V gene are MDHEN and SYDVKM. These data belong to a study of naive and memory T cell subsets. Two oligonucleotides, mixed equimolar, formed the beta constant-region primer covering TRBC1 and TRBC2. Via MiXCR, TCRdb re-called the UMI-ligation and nested PCR reads, giving one row per CDR3 protein. This sample carries around 4,600 distinct CDR3 sequences, about 7% of them seen once, and the ten largest clones take 65% to 90%.

The sequence came from a human donor in good health. Input material: CD4+ TEMRA cells from blood. Indicated subset: effector memory re-expressing CD45RA, CD45RA+ CD27-. The rearrangement uses TRBV28 and TRBJ1-2, with 8 bases lining up with TRBD1. The CDR3 nucleotides read TGTGCCAGCAGTGAGAACCGTTGGACAGGGAACTATGGCTACACCTTC. Protein sequence: CASSENRWTGNYGYTF.